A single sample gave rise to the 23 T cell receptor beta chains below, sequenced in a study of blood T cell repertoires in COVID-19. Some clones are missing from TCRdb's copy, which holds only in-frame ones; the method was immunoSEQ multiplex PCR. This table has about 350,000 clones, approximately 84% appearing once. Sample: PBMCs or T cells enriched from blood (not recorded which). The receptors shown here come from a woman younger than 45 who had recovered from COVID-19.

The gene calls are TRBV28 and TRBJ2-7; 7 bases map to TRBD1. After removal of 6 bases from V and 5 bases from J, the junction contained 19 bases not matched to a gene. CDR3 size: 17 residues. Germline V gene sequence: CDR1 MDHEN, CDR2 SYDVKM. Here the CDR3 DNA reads TGTGCCAGCAGACCAAGCAAGGACAGGTGGCAGGTTGACGAGCAGTACTTC. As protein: CASRPSKDRWQVDEQYF.

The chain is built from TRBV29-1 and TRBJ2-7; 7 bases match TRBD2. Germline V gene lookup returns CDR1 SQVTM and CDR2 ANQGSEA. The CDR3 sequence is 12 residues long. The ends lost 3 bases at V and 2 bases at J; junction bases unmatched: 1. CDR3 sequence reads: CSVEGGTYEQYF. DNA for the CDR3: TGCAGCGTTGAGGGGGGGACCTACGAGCAGTACTTC.

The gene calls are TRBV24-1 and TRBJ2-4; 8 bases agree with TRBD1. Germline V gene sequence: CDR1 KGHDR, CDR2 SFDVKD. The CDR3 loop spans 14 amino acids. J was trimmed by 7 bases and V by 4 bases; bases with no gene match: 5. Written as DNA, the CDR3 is TGTGCCACCAGTGAGAGGACAGGGAGGAACATTCAGTACTTC. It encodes CATSERTGRNIQYF.

The CDR3 is CATSDFRGGAGRDTQYF. For the CDR3, the DNA is TGTGCCACCAGTGATTTTAGAGGGGGGGCCGGAAGGGATACGCAGTATTTT. The chain recombines TRBV24-1 with TRBJ2-3, with D possibly being TRBD2 (7 bases). Germline CDR1 KGHDR, CDR2 SFDVKD. This CDR3 comprises 17 residues. Deletions cut 1 base from V and 6 bases from J, with 19 bases between.

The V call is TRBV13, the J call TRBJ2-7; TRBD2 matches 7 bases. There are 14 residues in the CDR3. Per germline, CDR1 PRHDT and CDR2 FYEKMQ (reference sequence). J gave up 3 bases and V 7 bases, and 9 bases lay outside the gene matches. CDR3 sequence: CASTQGGSGYEQYF. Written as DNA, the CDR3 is TGTGCCAGCACCCAGGGAGGGAGCGGCTACGAGCAGTACTTC.

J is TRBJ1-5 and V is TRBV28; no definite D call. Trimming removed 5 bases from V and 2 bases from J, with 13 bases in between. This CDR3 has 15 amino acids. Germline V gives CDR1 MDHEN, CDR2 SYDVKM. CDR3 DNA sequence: TGTGCCAGCAGTCCCGATCTGAGGGGCAATCAGCCCCAGCATTTT. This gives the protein CASSPDLRGNQPQHF. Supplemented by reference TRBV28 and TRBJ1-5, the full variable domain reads DVKVTQSSRYLVKRTGEKVFLECVQDMDHENMFWYRQDPGLGLRLIYFSYDVKMKEKGDIPEGYSVSREKKERFSLILESASTNQTSMYLCASSPDLRGNQPQHFGDGTRLSIL.

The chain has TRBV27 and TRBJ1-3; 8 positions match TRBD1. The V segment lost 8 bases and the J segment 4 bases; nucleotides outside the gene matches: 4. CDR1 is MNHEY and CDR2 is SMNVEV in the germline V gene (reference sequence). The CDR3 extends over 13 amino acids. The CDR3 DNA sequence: TGTGCCAGCTCGACAGGGGCAGGAAACACCATATATTTT. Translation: CASSTGAGNTIYF.

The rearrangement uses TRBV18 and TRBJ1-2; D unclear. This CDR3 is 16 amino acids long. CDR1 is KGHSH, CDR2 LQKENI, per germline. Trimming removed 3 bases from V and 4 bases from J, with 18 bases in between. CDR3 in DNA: TGTGCCAGCTCACCGGACGCCGGGGTCCACCTCTATGGCTACACCTTC. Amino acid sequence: CASSPDAGVHLYGYTF.

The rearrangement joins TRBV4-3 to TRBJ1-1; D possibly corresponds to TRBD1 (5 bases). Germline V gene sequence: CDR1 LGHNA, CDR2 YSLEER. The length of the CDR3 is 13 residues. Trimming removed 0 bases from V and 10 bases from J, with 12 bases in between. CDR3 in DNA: TGCGCCAGCAGCCAAGACCTCGGGGGTGGAGCTTTCTTT. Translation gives CASSQDLGGGAFF.

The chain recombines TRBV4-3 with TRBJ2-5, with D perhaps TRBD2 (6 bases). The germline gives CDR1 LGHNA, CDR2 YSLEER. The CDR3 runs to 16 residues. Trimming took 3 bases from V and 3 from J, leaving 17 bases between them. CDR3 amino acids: CASSQGSARGEETQYF. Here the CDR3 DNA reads TGCGCCAGCAGCCAGGGAAGCGCGCGCGGGGAAGAGACCCAGTACTTC.

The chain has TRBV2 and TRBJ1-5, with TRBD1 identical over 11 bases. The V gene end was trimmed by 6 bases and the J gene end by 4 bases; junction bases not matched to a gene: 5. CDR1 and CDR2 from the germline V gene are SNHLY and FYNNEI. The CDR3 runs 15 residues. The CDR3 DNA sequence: TGTGCCAGCAGGTGGGGACAGGGGGGAAATCAGCCCCAGCATTTT. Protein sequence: CASRWGQGGNQPQHF.

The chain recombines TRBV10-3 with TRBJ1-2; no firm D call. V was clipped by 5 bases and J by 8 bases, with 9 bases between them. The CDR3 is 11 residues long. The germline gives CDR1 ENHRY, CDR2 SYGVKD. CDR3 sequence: CAISQGAGYTF. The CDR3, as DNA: TGTGCCATCAGTCAAGGAGCGGGCTACACCTTC.

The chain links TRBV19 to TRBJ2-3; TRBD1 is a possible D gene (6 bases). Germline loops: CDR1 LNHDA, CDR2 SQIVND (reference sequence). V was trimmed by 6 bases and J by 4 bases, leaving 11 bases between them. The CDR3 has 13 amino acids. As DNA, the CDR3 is TGTGCCAGTAGCCCAGGGGCTGCAGATACGCAGTATTTT. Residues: CASSPGAADTQYF.

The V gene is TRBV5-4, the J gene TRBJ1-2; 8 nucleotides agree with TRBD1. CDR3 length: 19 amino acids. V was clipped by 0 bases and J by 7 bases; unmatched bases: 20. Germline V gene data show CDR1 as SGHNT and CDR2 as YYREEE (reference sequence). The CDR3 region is CASSLELWSAGGLSSGYTF. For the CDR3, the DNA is TGTGCCAGCAGCTTGGAATTGTGGTCTGCAGGGGGCCTATCAAGTGGCTACACCTTC.

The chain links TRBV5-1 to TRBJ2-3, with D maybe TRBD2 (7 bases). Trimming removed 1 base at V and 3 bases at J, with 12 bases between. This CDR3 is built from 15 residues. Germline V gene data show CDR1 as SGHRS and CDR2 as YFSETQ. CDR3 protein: CASSLSGGRTDTQYF. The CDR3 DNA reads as TGCGCCAGCAGCTTGTCGGGGGGCCGGACAGATACGCAGTATTTT.

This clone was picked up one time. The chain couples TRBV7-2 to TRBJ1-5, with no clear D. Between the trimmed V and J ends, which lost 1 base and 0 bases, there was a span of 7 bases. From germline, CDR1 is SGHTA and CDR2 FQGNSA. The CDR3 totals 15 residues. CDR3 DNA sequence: TGTGCCAGCAGCTTAGGCAGTCTTAGCAATCAGCCCCAGCATTTT. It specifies CASSLGSLSNQPQHF.

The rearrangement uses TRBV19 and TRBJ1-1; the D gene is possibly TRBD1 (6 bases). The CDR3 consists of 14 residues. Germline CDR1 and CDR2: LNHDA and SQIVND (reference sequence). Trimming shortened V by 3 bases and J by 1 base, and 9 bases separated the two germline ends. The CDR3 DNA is TGTGCCAGTAGTATCCGGACAGAGAACACTGAAGCTTTCTTT. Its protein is CASSIRTENTEAFF.

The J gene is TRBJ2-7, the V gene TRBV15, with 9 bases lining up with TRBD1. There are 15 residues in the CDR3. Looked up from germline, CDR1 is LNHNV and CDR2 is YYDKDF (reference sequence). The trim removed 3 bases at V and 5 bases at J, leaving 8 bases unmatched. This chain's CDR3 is CATSRTTGQGNEQYF. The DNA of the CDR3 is TGTGCCACCAGCAGGACAACGGGACAGGGTAACGAGCAGTACTTC.

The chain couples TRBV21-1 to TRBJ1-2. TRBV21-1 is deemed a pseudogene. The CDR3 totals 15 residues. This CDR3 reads CASSKVERTNYGYTF. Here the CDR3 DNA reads TGTGCCAGCAGCAAAGTAGAGAGGACTAACTATGGCTACACCTTC.

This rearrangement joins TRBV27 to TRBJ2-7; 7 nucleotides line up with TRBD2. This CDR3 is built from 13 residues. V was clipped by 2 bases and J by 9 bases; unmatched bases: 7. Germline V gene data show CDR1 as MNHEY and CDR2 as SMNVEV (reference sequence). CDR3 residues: CASSLRIGRAQYF. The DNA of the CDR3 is TGTGCCAGCAGTTTAAGGATTGGGAGGGCGCAGTACTTC.

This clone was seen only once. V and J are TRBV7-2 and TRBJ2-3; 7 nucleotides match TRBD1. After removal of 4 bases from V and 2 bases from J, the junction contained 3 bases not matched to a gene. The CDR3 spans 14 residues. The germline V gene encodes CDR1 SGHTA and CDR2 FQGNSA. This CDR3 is CASSSGQPTDTQYF. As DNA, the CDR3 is TGTGCCAGCAGCTCGGGACAGCCCACAGATACGCAGTATTTT.

CDR3 sequence (DNA): TGTGCCAGCAGCTCCACCGGACAGGGGCATGGCTACACCTTC. Its translation is CASSSTGQGHGYTF. The chain has TRBV7-8 and TRBJ1-2; 9 bases line up with TRBD1. Germline V gene sequence: CDR1 SGHVS, CDR2 FQNEAQ. The CDR3 totals 14 residues. The ends lost 4 bases at V and 6 bases at J; junction bases unmatched: 6.

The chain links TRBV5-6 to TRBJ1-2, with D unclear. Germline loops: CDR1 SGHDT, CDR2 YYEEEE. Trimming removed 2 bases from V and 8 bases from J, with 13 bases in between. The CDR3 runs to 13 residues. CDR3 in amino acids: CASSFSTSGGYTF. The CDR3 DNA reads TGTGCCAGCAGCTTTTCGACTTCGGGGGGCTACACCTTC.